This T cell receptor (beta chain) was captured in a study of T cell responses to AZD1222 COVID-19 vaccine (dated by TCRdb to the early 2020s). With regard to the full study: AZD1222 recipients whose second dose came at about 4 weeks and those whose second dose came at about 12 weeks were combined into one group, since spike-specific TCR depth and breadth did not differ between the two schedules. A total of more than 230 trial participants underwent TCR sequencing, of whom about 210 had received two doses of AZD1222 and about 25 had received two doses of the MenACWY control vaccine. Trial participants were enrolled by age into 18-55, 56-69 and 70-plus year subgroups, with approximately 150, 28 and 58 TCR-sequenced participants respectively. Findings and caveats that apply to the study as a whole: In the small 56-69-year group, the increase in depth fell short of significance, most likely because of low power. No day 14 peak-response samples were available, so repertoires were characterized only after the peak T cell response. Epitopes outside the regions mutated in the B.1.351 and B.1.1.7 variants were reportedly recognized by nearly half of the unique spike-specific TCRs. After two AZD1222 doses, spike-specific TCR breadth and depth were significantly higher than at day 0 and than in MenACWY recipients. Conclusions about previously exposed vaccinees were limited because only six or seven AZD1222 recipients were SARS-CoV-2 seropositive at baseline. The vaccine-associated CD4 TCRs covered the entire spike protein, and the dominant responses fell in regions 160-218 and 743-854. Most participants were white British and females outnumbered males, and the authors suggested that clonal diversity may have been underestimated.

This specimen's time point label, interpreted: baseline before first vaccination. The vaccinee samples were drawn from two UK trials, COV001 and COV002, one of which was a single-blind randomized controlled phase 2/3 trial testing AZD1222 (ChAdOx1 nCoV-19) in healthy adults. Trial participant PBMC samples were collected at day 0 and day 28 after the second dose for TCRbeta chain sequencing. Trimming at the junction amounts to 0 bases on V and 2 bases on J, and the germline ends lie 16 bases apart. From a lookup of the germline V gene (reference sequence), CDR1 and CDR2 are LNHDA and SQIVND. From the cysteine up to the phenylalanine, the CDR3 has a length of 17 residues. CDR3 DNA is the only sequence kept; it has 51 bases, read in frame from the first base. Remarks on this clone: Its antigen has not been determined. No much larger clonotype is one base removed from it; base qualities were not supplied.

The CDR3 regions of human TCRbeta chains were analyzed by immunosequencing. In the authors' own workflow: Repertoire TCRs were checked for matches against a reference library of SARS-CoV-2-specific TCRs that had been generated using the MIRA antigen-specificity platform. Breadth meant the fraction of unique TCRs that were SARS-CoV-2-associated, whereas depth meant the fraction of total T cells that were SARS-CoV-2-associated. Using the MIRA data, each spike-specific TCR was assigned both to the spike region to which the TCR was reactive and to a CD4 or CD8 class. Log10-transformed breadth and depth values were compared by one-way ANOVA with Sidak's multiple comparisons tests. TCRdb re-hosts the immuneACCESS table, in-frame sequences only. Its copies lack some clones; in the studies checked, an unresolved V gene accounts for under half of them, and the cause for the rest is not known. That table is the source of V, J and clone size, and D and trimming were worked out from the DNA. The sample contains 90,000 to 120,000 clones, 89% of them found a single time. 6.5% to 8% of the sample is in the top ten clones.

This receptor was obtained from an adult in good health. Here the chain combines TRBV19 and TRBJ2-5; a tentative D match to TRBD2 spans 5 bases. Sequencing used peripheral blood, obtained on day 0 of AZD1222 vaccination. The sequenced DNA is TGTGCCAGTAGTATAGATCGGGTAAGAGGGCTTCAAGAGACCCAGTACTTC. The encoded protein is CASSIDRVRGLQETQYF.